What follows is one T cell receptor beta chain and its context. Its antigen is still unknown. No base qualities exist here, and no much larger clone lies one base off it. The data stem from a study of blood T cell repertoires in COVID-19 (dated by TCRdb to between 2020 and 2021). Broadly, across the study: The collaborator samples originated in the United States, Italy and Spain and spanned the acute and convalescent phases of COVID-19. The prospective study material was composed of cDNA or gDNA derived from T cells, B-cell-depleted T cells, or PBMCs. Deeply sampled blood TCRbeta repertoires from subjects exposed to, actively infected with, or recovered from COVID-19 were included in the dataset. A freely available public database, intended as a resource for researchers studying the immune response to SARS-CoV-2, is where the repertoires were released. Samples were obtained from the ongoing ImmuneRACE study (first 160 participants) and from some 1,200 subjects provided by 6 global collaborators. The sample metadata nearly always contained a de-identified subject ID, COVID-19 status, age in years and sex. Where available, HLA class I and class II types were obtained from metadata supplied by the sample provider rather than from assay-based typing.

The immunoSEQ Assay, a bias-controlled multiplex PCR, was used to amplify TCRbeta CDR3 regions from genomic DNA. Under the source paper's analysis protocol: The number of nucleated cells in each sample was estimated by amplification of reference gene primers within the assay. Sequence reads were collapsed and filtered to measure the absolute abundance of every unique TCRbeta CDR3 rearrangement. For each sample, productive Simpson clonality was calculated as the square root of Simpson's diversity index across productive rearrangements. TCRdb took this table from immuneACCESS and kept in-frame rearrangements with V and J called. Such tables lack part of the clones; where checked against another copy, unresolved V genes explain under half of the gap, and the rest is unexplained. That table furnishes V, J and clone size, whereas the DNA furnished D and trimming. The sample table lists around 99,000 clones, 85% to 90% of them with a count of one. The ten largest clones add up to around 1.1% of the sample.

Whole blood was collected in K2EDTA tubes by collaborating institutions according to the institutions' own protocols. Collaborator samples were shipped for TCRbeta analysis as frozen whole blood, isolated PBMCs, or DNA extracted from either sample type. For CDR1 and CDR2, the germline V gene (reference sequence) lists SEHNR and FQNEAQ. V lost 1 base and J lost 8 bases, and the count of bases not matched to a germline gene is 1. The CDR3 measures 14 amino acids from cysteine to phenylalanine. The kept DNA is CDR3 alone, 42 bases in frame from the first base. General findings and caveats noted by the study authors: How much clinical and demographic metadata was included differed by source and by participant, and the metadata was provided uncurated.

Source material: peripheral blood. The receptor comes from a human donor in a cohort sampled during active COVID-19. The chain joins TRBV7-9 to TRBJ2-1; 11 middle bases align to TRBD1. The CDR3 here reads CASSLGTGGDEQFF. The nucleotide sequence reads TGTGCCAGCAGCTTAGGGACAGGGGGCGATGAGCAGTTCTTC.